The clone carrying this T cell receptor beta chain occurred many times. Its antigen is undetermined. The sample is drawn from a study of spatial heterogeneity in lung cancer. On the study more broadly: Detected beta-chain sequences consistently exceeded alpha-chain sequences. A unique TCR and UMI combination showed up more than ten times in raw reads, on average. Findings of the study overall: The study found ubiquitous expanded tumor TCRs in blood more at resection than follow-up.

All TCR cDNA molecules were individually tagged with a unique molecular identifier. One entry per CDR3 protein results from TCRdb running MiXCR on the 5' RACE reads. The table includes about 940 distinct CDR3 sequences, 10% to 15% detected once. Time point given: sample taken at primary tumor resection. The CDR3 consists of 14 residues. CDR1 is MNHEY and CDR2 is SMNVEV in the germline V gene (reference sequence). V was clipped by 2 bases and J by 7 bases, with 11 bases between them. The receptor's source is a male donor with early-stage non-small cell lung cancer. The material sequenced was PBMCs, taken at surgery. The chain is built from TRBV27 and TRBJ2-2; D remains unclear. CDR3 nucleotides: TGTGCCAGCAGTTTACAGATCCGTGGCGGGGAGCTGTTTTTT. Amino acid sequence: CASSLQIRGGELFF.